This TCR beta chain derives from a study of blood T cells in healthy people across ages. Study-wide points: Comparison with aged donors showed that long-lived donors had more naive CD4+ cells and higher diversity. Since the PBMCs were unsorted, naive and antigen-experienced cells could not be conclusively compared.

Every sample gave at least 5.5 micrograms of total RNA when it was extracted. As to this clonotype: Its antigen remains unidentified.

A sample-barcoded 5' primer and a J-beta primer mix were used in a second PCR of roughly 6 to 11 cycles. TCRdb reprocessed the 5' RACE reads via MiXCR and lists one record per CDR3 protein. The data contain more than 1.4 million distinct CDR3 sequences, roughly 40% of them singletons. After removal of 0 bases from V and 0 bases from J, the junction contained 6 bases not matched to a gene. CDR3 size: 16 residues. Germline V gives CDR1 SGHNT, CDR2 YYREEE (reference sequence). The receptor's source is a woman aged 18 to 35 in good health. The sample comprised blood. The rearrangement uses TRBV5-4 and TRBJ2-7, with 7 bases fitting TRBD2. This CDR3 is CASSLDFGGDSYEQYF. As DNA, the CDR3 is TGTGCCAGCAGCTTGGATTTTGGGGGGGACTCCTACGAGCAGTACTTC. Full variable domain (outside the CDR3, taken from reference TRBV5-4 and TRBJ2-7): ETGVTQSPTHLIKTRGQQVTLRCSSQSGHNTVSWYQQALGQGPQFIFQYYREEENGRGNFPPRFSGLQFPNYSSELNVNALELDDSALYLCASSLDFGGDSYEQYFGPGTRLTVT.